Each of the 10 T cell receptor beta chains below was sequenced from the same sample in a study of shared clonotypes between healthy human individuals. Assay used: immunoSEQ multiplex PCR; TCRdb lists only in-frame clones, some missing. The data hold roughly 640,000 clones, with approximately 74% observed a single time. The sequenced sample consisted of memory CD4+ T cells sorted from blood. Subset given: CD45RA-negative fraction. The receptors were gathered from a woman under 40 in good health.

Written as DNA, the CDR3 is TGCGCCAGCAGCCAGAGCGGACAGCGGGACAATGAGCAGTTCTTC. Translated, it gives CASSQSGQRDNEQFF. This sequence joins TRBV4-1 and TRBJ2-1; either TRBD1 or TRBD2 may supply D (6 bases each). The CDR3 spans 15 residues. CDR1 is MGHRA and CDR2 is YSYEKL in the germline V gene. Deletions cut 3 bases from V and 5 bases from J, with 14 bases between.

The chain couples TRBV12-5 to TRBJ2-5; 10 positions agree with TRBD1. There are 17 residues in the CDR3. Germline CDR1 reads LGHNT; CDR2 reads FRNRAP. With V trimmed by 0 bases and J by 5 bases, 9 bases remained unmatched. Written as DNA, the CDR3 is TGTGCTAGTGGTTTGGTACTGGGACAGGGGTCGGCGGAGACCCAGTACTTC. Its translation is CASGLVLGQGSAETQYF.

The CDR3 bases are TGTGCCAGCAGCGTTAGCGGGACGAACACCGGGGAGCTGTTTTTT. It translates to CASSVSGTNTGELFF. This chain joins TRBV5-6 and TRBJ2-2, with 8 bases that match TRBD2. V dropped 4 bases and J dropped 0; count of bases not matched to a gene: 2. The CDR3 length is 15 residues. The V gene's germline CDR1 is SGHDT and CDR2 YYEEEE.

This sequence joins TRBV7-2 and TRBJ1-5; D gene uncertain. V was pared by 3 bases and J by 6 bases, with 9 bases between. CDR1 is SGHTA, CDR2 FQGNSA, per germline. The CDR3 has 13 amino acids. DNA for the CDR3: TGTGCCAGCAGCTTGACGGGCCTTCAGCCCCAGCATTTT. Protein: CASSLTGLQPQHF. Full variable domain (outside the CDR3, taken from reference TRBV7-2 and TRBJ1-5): GAGVSQSPSNKVTEKGKDVELRCDPISGHTALYWYRQSLGQGLEFLIYFQGNSAPDKSGLPSDRFSAERTGGSVSTLTIQRTQQEDSAVYLCASSLTGLQPQHFGDGTRLSIL.

V gene TRBV25-1 combines with J gene TRBJ2-1; D may be TRBD2 (6 bases). CDR1 is MGHDK and CDR2 is SYGVNS in the germline V gene. The CDR3 contains 14 residues. V lost 3 bases to trimming and J lost 7 bases, with 13 bases between them. CDR3 coding DNA: TGTGCCAGCAGTGACCAGCGGGCTGGGAATGAGCAGTTCTTC. Its translation is CASSDQRAGNEQFF.

The V gene is TRBV27, the J gene TRBJ2-7; TRBD1 matches 9 bases. The CDR3 sequence is 14 residues long. Trimming at V came to 0 bases and at J to 6 bases, leaving 3 bases not matched to a gene. From germline, CDR1 is MNHEY and CDR2 SMNVEV (reference sequence). CDR3 in amino acids: CASSLSGTGSEQYF. As DNA, the CDR3 is TGTGCCAGCAGTTTATCAGGGACAGGGAGCGAGCAGTACTTC.

The V call is TRBV5-8, the J call TRBJ2-7; 13 positions match TRBD2. Germline trimming cut 2 bases from V and 6 bases from J; bases unmatched to any gene: 5. The CDR3 covers 15 residues. The V gene's germline CDR1 is SGHTS and CDR2 YDEGEE. CDR3 amino acids: CASSLGLAGAGEQYF. The CDR3 DNA sequence: TGTGCCAGCAGCTTAGGACTAGCGGGAGCAGGCGAGCAGTACTTC. Together with reference TRBV5-8 and TRBJ2-7, the CDR3 gives the full variable domain: EAGVTQSPTHLIKTRGQQATLRCSPISGHTSVYWYQQALGLGLQFLLWYDEGEERNRGNFPPRFSGRQFPNYSSELNVNALELEDSALYLCASSLGLAGAGEQYFGPGTRLTVT.

This chain connects TRBV29-1 to TRBJ2-7; D possibly uses TRBD1 or TRBD2 (5 bases each). Germline CDR1 is SQVTM and CDR2 is ANQGSEA. The CDR3 consists of 12 residues. V was trimmed by 3 bases and J by 5 bases, leaving 11 bases between them. CDR3 region: CSVEGEKDEQYF. CDR3 bases: TGCAGCGTTGAGGGGGAGAAGGACGAGCAGTACTTC.

V usage is TRBV6-1 and J usage is TRBJ2-1; D is perhaps TRBD2 (6 bases). CDR3 length: 15 residues. In germline, CDR1 is MNHNS, CDR2 SASEGT. Between the trimmed V and J ends, which lost 7 bases and 2 bases, there was a span of 15 bases. CDR3: CASKIGGGTYNEQFF. Written as DNA, the CDR3 is TGTGCCAGCAAAATCGGGGGAGGAACCTACAATGAGCAGTTCTTC.

The V and J genes are TRBV19 and TRBJ2-3; D remains ambiguous. Germline-derived CDR1 and CDR2 are LNHDA and SQIVND (reference sequence). V shed 6 bases and J shed 2 bases, with 12 bases lying between them. The CDR3 is 14 residues long. The CDR3 spells CASRGLSVTDTQYF. The CDR3 region has the DNA TGTGCCAGTAGAGGCCTCTCGGTCACAGATACGCAGTATTTT. The complete variable domain, with remaining parts taken from reference TRBV19 and TRBJ2-3, reads DGGITQSPKYLFRKEGQNVTLSCEQNLNHDAMYWYRQDPGQGLRLIYYSQIVNDFQKGDIAEGYSVSREKKESFPLTVTSAQKNPTAFYLCASRGLSVTDTQYFGPGTRLTVL.